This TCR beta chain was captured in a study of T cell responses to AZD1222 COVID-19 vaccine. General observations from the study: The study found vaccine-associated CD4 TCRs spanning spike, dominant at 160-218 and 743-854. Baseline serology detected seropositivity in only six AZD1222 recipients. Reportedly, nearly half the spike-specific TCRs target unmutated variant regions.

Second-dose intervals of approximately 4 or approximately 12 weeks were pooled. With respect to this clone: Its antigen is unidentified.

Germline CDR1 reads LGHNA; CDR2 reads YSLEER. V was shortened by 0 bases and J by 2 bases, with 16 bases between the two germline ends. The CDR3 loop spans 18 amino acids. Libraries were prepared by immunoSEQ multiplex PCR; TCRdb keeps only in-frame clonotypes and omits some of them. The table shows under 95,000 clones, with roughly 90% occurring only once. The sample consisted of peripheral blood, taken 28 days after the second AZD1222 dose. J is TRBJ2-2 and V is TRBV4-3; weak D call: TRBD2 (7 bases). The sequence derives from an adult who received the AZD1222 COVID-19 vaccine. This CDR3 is CASSQDLGGGPNTGELFF. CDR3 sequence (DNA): TGCGCCAGCAGCCAAGATCTGGGCGGGGGCCCTAACACCGGGGAGCTGTTTTTT.